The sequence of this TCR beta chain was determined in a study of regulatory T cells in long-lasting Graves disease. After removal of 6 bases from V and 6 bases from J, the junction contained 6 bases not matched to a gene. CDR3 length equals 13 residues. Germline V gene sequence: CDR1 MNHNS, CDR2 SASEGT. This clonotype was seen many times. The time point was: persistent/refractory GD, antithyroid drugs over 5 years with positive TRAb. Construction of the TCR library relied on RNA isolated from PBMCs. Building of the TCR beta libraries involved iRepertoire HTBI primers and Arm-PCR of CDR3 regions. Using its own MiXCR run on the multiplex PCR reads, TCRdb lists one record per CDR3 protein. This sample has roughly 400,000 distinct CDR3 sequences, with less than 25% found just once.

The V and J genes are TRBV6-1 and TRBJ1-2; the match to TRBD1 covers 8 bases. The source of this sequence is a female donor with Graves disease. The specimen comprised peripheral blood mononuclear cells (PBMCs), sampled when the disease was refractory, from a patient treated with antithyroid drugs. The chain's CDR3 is CASRTGVLDGYTF. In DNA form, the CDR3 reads TGTGCCAGCAGGACAGGGGTCCTCGATGGCTACACCTTC.